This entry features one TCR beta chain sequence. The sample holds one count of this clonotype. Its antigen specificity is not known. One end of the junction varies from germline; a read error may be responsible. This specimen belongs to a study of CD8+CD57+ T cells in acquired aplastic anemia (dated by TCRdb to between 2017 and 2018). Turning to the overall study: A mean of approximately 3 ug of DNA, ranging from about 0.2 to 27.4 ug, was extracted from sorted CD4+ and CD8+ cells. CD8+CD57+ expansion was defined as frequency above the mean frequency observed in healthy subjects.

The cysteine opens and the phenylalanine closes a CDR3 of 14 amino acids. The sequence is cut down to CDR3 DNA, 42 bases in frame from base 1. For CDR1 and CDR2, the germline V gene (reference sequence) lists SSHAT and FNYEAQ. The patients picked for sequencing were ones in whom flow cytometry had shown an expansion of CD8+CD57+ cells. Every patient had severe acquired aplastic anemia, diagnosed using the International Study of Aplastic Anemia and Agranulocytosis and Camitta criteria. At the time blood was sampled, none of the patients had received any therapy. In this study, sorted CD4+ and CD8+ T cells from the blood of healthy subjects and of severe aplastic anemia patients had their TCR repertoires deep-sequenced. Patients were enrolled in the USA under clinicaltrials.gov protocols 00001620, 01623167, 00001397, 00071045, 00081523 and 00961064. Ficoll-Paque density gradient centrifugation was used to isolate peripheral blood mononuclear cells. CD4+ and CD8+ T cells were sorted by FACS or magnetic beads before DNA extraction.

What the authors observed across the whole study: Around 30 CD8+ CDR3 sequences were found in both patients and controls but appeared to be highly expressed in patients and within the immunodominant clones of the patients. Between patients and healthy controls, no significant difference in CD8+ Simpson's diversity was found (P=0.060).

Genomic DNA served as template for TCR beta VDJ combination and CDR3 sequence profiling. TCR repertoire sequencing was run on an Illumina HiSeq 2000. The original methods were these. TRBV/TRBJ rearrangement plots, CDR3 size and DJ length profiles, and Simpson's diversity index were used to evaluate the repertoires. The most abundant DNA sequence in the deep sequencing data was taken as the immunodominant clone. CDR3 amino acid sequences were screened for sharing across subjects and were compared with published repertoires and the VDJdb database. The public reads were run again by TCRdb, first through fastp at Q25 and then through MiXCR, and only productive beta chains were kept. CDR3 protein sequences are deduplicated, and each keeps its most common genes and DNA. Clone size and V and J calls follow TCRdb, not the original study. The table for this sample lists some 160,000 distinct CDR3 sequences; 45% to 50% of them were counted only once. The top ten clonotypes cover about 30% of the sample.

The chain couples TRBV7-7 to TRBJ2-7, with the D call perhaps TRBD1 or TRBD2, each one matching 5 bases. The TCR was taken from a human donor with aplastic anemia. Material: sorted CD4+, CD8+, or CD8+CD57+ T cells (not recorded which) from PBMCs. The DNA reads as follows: TGTGCTAGCAGCCTTCTGGGACGGAACGACGAGCAGTACTTC. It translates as CASSLLGRNDEQYF.